The text below deals with one T cell receptor (beta chain). The antigen is unknown. Construction of TCR beta libraries was performed using quantitative 5'-RACE with molecular barcodes. TCRdb reprocessed the 5' RACE reads via MiXCR and lists one record per CDR3 protein. The table records 470,000 or so distinct CDR3 sequences, roughly 26% of them present only once. CDR1 and CDR2 from the germline V gene are SEHNR and FQNEAQ (reference sequence). This CDR3 is 14 amino acids long. The V segment lost 5 bases and the J segment 2 bases; nucleotides outside the gene matches: 2. The data were taken from a study of CD8 T cells in ankylosing spondylitis. Findings and limits, study-wide: The clones that were linked to disease were reported to be significantly enriched in matched synovial fluid samples from ankylosing spondylitis patients. Earlier studies detected some motif variants in reactive arthritis synovial fluid and blood. Made up of about eight highly homologous variants, a TCR beta motif appeared characteristic of ankylosing spondylitis blood. Disease-linked clones bore a CD8+ phenotype and were relatively rare in peripheral blood.

V and J are TRBV7-9 and TRBJ1-4; 7 nucleotides match TRBD1. Sequencing input: blood, either unsorted or a sorted T cell fraction (not recorded which). The TCR comes from a male donor with ankylosing spondylitis. CDR3 loop: CASSETGTNEKLFF. Here the CDR3 DNA reads TGTGCCAGCAGCGAGACAGGGACTAATGAAAAACTGTTTTTT.